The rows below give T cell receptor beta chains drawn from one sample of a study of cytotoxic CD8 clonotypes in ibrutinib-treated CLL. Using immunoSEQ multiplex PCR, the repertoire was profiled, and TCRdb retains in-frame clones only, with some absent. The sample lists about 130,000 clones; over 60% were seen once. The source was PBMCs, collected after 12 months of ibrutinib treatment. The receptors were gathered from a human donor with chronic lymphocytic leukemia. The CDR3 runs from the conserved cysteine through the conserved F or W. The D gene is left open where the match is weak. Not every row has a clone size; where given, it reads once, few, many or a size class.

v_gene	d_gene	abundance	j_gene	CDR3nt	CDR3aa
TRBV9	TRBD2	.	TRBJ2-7	TGTGCCAGCAGCGTTGCGGGAGGGCCCTACGAGCAGTACTTC	CASSVAGGPYEQYF
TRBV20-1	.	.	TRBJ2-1	TGCAGTGCTACGACTGACAATGAGCAGTTCTTC	CSATTDNEQFF
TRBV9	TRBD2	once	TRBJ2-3	TGTGCCAGCAGCGTAGGATGGCGGGAGGGTTCCAACACAGATACGCAGTATTTT	CASSVGWREGSNTDTQYF
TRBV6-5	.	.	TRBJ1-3	TGTGCCAGCGGCGATTGGGGGCTTGGAAACACCATATATTTT	CASGDWGLGNTIYF
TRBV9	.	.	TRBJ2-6	TGTGCCAGCAGCTTACTAGGTTTCGGGGCCAACGTCCTGACTTTC	CASSLLGFGANVLTF
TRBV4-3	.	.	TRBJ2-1	TGCGCCAGCAGCCAAGAAAGGGCTGCATACAATGAGCAGTTCTTC	CASSQERAAYNEQFF
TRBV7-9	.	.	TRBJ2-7	TGTGCCAGCAGCGAATACGGGTACGAGCAGTACTTC	CASSEYGYEQYF
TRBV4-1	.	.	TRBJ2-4	TGCGCCAGCAGCCAAGTTGGCCTGGGGCCCGGGACAAACATTCAGTACTTC	CASSQVGLGPGTNIQYF
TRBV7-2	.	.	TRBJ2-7	TGTGCCAGCAGCTCCCAGGGATACGAGCAGTACTTC	CASSSQGYEQYF
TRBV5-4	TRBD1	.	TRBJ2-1	TGTGCCAGCACCCCCAGACAGGGGTCGGTCGGCAATGAGCAGTTCTTC	CASTPRQGSVGNEQFF
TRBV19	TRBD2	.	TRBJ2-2	TGTGCCAGTAGGGTACTAGCGGGAGGGTACACCGGGGAGCTGTTTTTT	CASRVLAGGYTGELFF
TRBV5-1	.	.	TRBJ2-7	TGCGCCAGCAGCTTGGCAAGGGGGGCCTACGAGCAGTACTTC	CASSLARGAYEQYF
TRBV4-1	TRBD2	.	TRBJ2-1	TGCGCCAGCAGCCAGCCCCCTAGCGGGAAAACCTACAATGAGCAGTTCTTC	CASSQPPSGKTYNEQFF
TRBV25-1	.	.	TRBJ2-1	TGTGCCAGCAGTCTCCTCCATGAGCAGTTCTTC	CASSLLHEQFF
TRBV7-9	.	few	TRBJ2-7	TGTGCCAGCTCCCAAACCAGAGACTACGAGCAGTACTTC	CASSQTRDYEQYF
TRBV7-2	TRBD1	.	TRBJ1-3	TGTGCCAGCAGCTTACGTACAGGGGGTAGTTCTGGAAACACCATATATTTT	CASSLRTGGSSGNTIYF
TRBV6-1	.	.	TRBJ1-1	TGTGCCAGCAGCGCAGTAGGGCAGACTGAAGCTTTCTTT	CASSAVGQTEAFF
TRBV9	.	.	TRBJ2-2	TGTGCCAGCAGCCCTAGGTTTAGGGGGGTCGGGGAGCTGTTTTTT	CASSPRFRGVGELFF
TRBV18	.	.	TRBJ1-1	TGTGCCAGCTCACCACCGTTTGATGAAGCTTTCTTT	CASSPPFDEAFF
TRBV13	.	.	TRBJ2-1	TGTGCCAGCAGCTTCGCGGGGGCCTCGGAGGGGAATGAGCAGTTCTTC	CASSFAGASEGNEQFF
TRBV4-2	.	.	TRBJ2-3	TGTGCCAGCAGCCCACTCGACGGCACAGATACGCAGTATTTT	CASSPLDGTDTQYF
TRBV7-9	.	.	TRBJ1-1	TGTGCCAGCAGCTTATTTCAGGGATCAACTGAAGCTTTCTTT	CASSLFQGSTEAFF
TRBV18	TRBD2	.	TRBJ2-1	TGTGCCAGCTCACCGTACCCGGGACTAGTGAATCATGAGCAGTTCTTC	CASSPYPGLVNHEQFF
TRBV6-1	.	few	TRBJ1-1	TGTGCCAGCAGGTGGGACACTGAAGCTTTCTTT	CASRWDTEAFF
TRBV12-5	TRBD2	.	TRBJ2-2	TGTGCTAGTGGTTTGGATCCCTCGACTAGCGGGAGTTACACCGGGGAGCTGTTTTTT	CASGLDPSTSGSYTGELFF
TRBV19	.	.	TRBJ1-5	TGTGCCAGTAGGCGTACAGGGAGCAATCAGCCCCAGCATTTT	CASRRTGSNQPQHF
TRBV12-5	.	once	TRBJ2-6	TGTGCTAGTGGTTTGGTAGGGGGTGCTGGGGCCAACGTCCTGACTTTC	CASGLVGGAGANVLTF
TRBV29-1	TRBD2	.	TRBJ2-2	TGCAGCGTTGAATTACTAGCGGGAGGACTCCCCTTAGGGTTTTTT	CSVELLAGGLPLGFF
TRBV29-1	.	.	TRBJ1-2	TGCAGCGTTGAAGGACAGGAAAGAGACTATGGCTACACCTTC	CSVEGQERDYGYTF
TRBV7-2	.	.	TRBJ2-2	TGTGCCAGCAGCTTAGTTCAGGGTGCCGGGGAGCTGTTTTTT	CASSLVQGAGELFF
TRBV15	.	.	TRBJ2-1	TGTGCCACCAGCACTGGGGGGGCGGGAGTTCTCAATGAGCAGTTCTTC	CATSTGGAGVLNEQFF
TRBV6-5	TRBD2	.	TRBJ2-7	TGTGCCAGCAGTTACTTTGGCGGGAGGGCCTACGAGCAGTACTTC	CASSYFGGRAYEQYF
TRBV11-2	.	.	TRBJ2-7	TGTGCCAGCAGCTTAGTTGGAGGGTACGAGCAGTACTTC	CASSLVGGYEQYF
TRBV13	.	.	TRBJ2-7	TGTGCCAGCGGAGACAATGCCCGGGTTGAGCAGTACTTC	CASGDNARVEQYF
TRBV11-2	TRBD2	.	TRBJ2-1	TGTGCCAGCAGCTTAGGACTAGCGGGACCAGGGGTGTTCTTC	CASSLGLAGPGVFF
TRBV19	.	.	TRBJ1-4	TGTGCCAGTAGTATAACAGGACGAGAAAAACTGTTTTTT	CASSITGREKLFF
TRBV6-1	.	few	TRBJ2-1	TGTGCCAGCAGTGAAACCGGGAGCATTAATCAGCAGTTCTTC	CASSETGSINQQFF
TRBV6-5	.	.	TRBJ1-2	TGTGCCAGCAACCGGGCCGACTATGGCTACACCTTC	CASNRADYGYTF
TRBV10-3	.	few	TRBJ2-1	TGTGCCACCGTCCGGGACCTAGCCTATGAGCAGTTCTTC	CATVRDLAYEQFF
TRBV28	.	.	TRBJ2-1	TGTGCCAGCAGCTTGGGGTCGAGCTCCTACAATGAGCAGTTCTTC	CASSLGSSSYNEQFF
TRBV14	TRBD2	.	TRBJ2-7	TGTGCCAGCACGAGGGCGGGAGCAGAGTACGAGCAGTACTTC	CASTRAGAEYEQYF
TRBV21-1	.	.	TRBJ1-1	TGTGCCAGCATAGGTCGCTGGACAGCCCCCGCTATGAACACTGAAGCTTTCTTT	CASIGRWTAPAMNTEAFF